One T cell receptor beta chain is described in this entry. Its antigen is as yet unknown. This PCR relied on a set of 60 Vbeta primers and 13 Jbeta primers. Assay used: immunoSEQ multiplex PCR; TCRdb lists only in-frame clones, some missing. The data hold 80,000 to 100,000 clones, with approximately 78% observed a single time. The source of the sample is a study of cytomegalovirus exposure and HLA in healthy donors. Overall study findings and caveats: Cytomegalovirus status, reportedly, was diagnosed with high specificity and sensitivity by the classifier.

Germline assignment: CDR1 LGHNT and CDR2 FRNRAP. V was clipped by 5 bases and J by 1 base, with 9 bases between them. This CDR3 contains 14 residues. The rearrangement uses TRBV12-5 and TRBJ2-1; possible D gene TRBD1, 5 bases. The sequenced material came from PBMCs. The TCR sequence derives from a man aged 35-49 years in good health and CMV-seronegative. CDR3 bases: TGTGCTAGTGGTATGGACACGTCCTACAATGAGCAGTTCTTC. It translates to CASGMDTSYNEQFF.